This paragraph reports one T cell receptor (beta chain). Its antigen is not yet known. Qualities for individual bases were not recorded, and no much larger clone is one base off. The sample comes from a study of blood T cell repertoires in COVID-19 (TCRdb year 2020). As for the study more broadly: Samples covering the acute and convalescent phases of COVID-19 were provided by collaborators in the United States, Italy and Spain. The material from the prospective study consisted of cDNA or gDNA derived from T cells, B-cell-depleted T cells, or PBMCs. Subjects who had been exposed to COVID-19, were actively infected with it, or had recovered from it provided the deeply sampled blood TCRbeta repertoires that made up the dataset. A freely available public database, intended as a resource for researchers studying the immune response to SARS-CoV-2, is where the repertoires were released. Samples came from the ongoing ImmuneRACE study (first 160 participants) plus 1,254 subjects from 6 global collaborators. The sample metadata nearly always contained a de-identified subject ID, COVID-19 status, age in years and sex. Where available, HLA class I and class II types were taken from metadata supplied by the sample provider and were not determined by assay-based typing. What the authors observed across the whole study: The quantity of clinical and demographic metadata differed by source and by participant and was supplied without curation.

TCRbeta CDR3 regions were amplified from genomic DNA using the immunoSEQ Assay, a bias-controlled multiplex PCR. In the original analysis: The number of nucleated cells in each sample was estimated from the amplification of reference gene primers within the assay. Sequence reads were collapsed and filtered to measure the absolute abundance of every unique TCRbeta CDR3 rearrangement. For each sample, productive Simpson clonality was calculated as the square root of Simpson's diversity index over productive rearrangements. Drawn from immuneACCESS, this table holds only the in-frame rearrangements with V and J called that TCRdb kept. Clones are partly lost; checked studies trace under half to an unresolved V gene and leave the rest unexplained. The V and J calls and clone size come from that table; D and trimming were worked out from the DNA. Here the sample has about 160,000 clones; about 80% occur a single time. The ten largest clones represent 2.2% of the sample.

Collaborating institutions collected whole blood in K2EDTA tubes following their own protocols. For TCRbeta analysis, collaborators shipped samples as frozen whole blood, isolated PBMCs, or DNA extracted from either of those sample types. The receptor was derived from a man between 65 and 80 years old with acute or convalescent COVID-19. The sample comprised peripheral blood.

In nucleotides, the sequence is TGTGCCAGCAGCAAAGTCATAGGGAGGGACAGGGACACAGATACGCAGTATTTT. Translated, this is CASSKVIGRDRDTDTQYF. Recombination linked TRBV21-1 to TRBJ2-3; the table's TRBD1 call for D was not verified on the DNA. TRBV21-1 is described as a pseudogene. The CDR3 contains 18 residues, cysteine and phenylalanine counted. Kept here is only the CDR3 DNA, which spans 54 bases and is read in frame from base 1.